This T cell receptor (beta chain) was sequenced for a study of shared clonotypes between healthy human individuals. CDR3 size: 14 residues. With 4 bases removed from V and 3 bases from J, the gap between germline ends came to 14 bases. Per the germline V gene, CDR1 is SGHRS and CDR2 is YFSETQ. Only in-frame clones appear in the TCRdb table, and some are missing; sequencing was by immunoSEQ multiplex PCR. Among fewer than 850,000 clones listed, about 96% were seen once. Naive-designated CD8 cells lacked CD45RO, were positively enriched for CCR7, and omitted terminally differentiated effector memory CD45RA+ cells.

The chain couples TRBV5-1 to TRBJ2-7; TRBD1 is a possible D gene (6 bases). The sequenced material came from naive CD8+ T cells sorted from blood. The sequence came from a man aged 25 to 40 in good health. CDR3: CASSPRQADYEQYF. DNA for the CDR3: TGCGCCAGCAGCCCTAGACAGGCCGACTACGAGCAGTACTTC.